This is a list of T cell receptor beta chains from one sample in a study of tumor-infiltrating lymphocytes in primary liver carcinoma. TCRdb reprocessed the multiplex PCR reads via MiXCR and lists one record per CDR3 protein. The sample shows 100,000 to 120,000 distinct CDR3 sequences, roughly 80% of them seen only once. The sample taken for sequencing was liver tumor tissue from sampling region 3. Receptor source: a man aged 40-50 years with primary liver carcinoma and hepatitis B virus infection. The CDR3 runs from the conserved cysteine through the conserved F or W. The order of the fields is clone size, J gene, V gene, D gene, CDR3 DNA, CDR3 protein. A D gene is named only where the DNA matches it firmly. Expanded clones are given a class, and other clones once, few, many or no size at all.

NA,TRBJ2-5,TRBV29-1,NA,TGCAGCGTTGTAGATCCCTCGGTTCAAGAGACCCAGTACTTC,CSVVDPSVQETQYF
NA,TRBJ2-3,TRBV4-3,TRBD2,TGCGCCGGCAGCCAAATTCTTCCCTCCGGGACTAGCGGGAGAGCAGATACGCAGTATTTT,CAGSQILPSGTSGRADTQYF
once,TRBJ2-1,TRBV6-2/TRBV6-3,TRBD2,TGTGCCAGTATCTCGAGCGGGAGCTCCTACAATGAGCAGTTCTTC,CASISSGSSYNEQFF
NA,TRBJ1-1,TRBV5-6,TRBD1,TGTGCCGGCAGTGCACGACAGGGGCGGACTGAAGCTTTCTTC,CAGSARQGRTEAFF
NA,TRBJ2-7,TRBV5-4,TRBD1,TGTGCCAGTAGCTTGACGGGACAGGATTTCTACGAGCAGTACTTC,CASSLTGQDFYEQYF
NA,TRBJ2-7,TRBV29-1,NA,TGCAGCGCCATGACATCTGTGACCGGCATTCCCTACGAACAGTACTTC,CSAMTSVTGIPYEQYF
many,TRBJ2-1,TRBV7-3,NA,TGTGCCAGCAGCTCCCGGGACATGGGGAATGAGCAGTTCTTC,CASSSRDMGNEQFF
NA,TRBJ2-3,TRBV4-2,NA,TGTGCCAGCGGCCTGACTAGTATAAGCATAGATACGCAGTATTTT,CASGLTSISIDTQYF
NA,TRBJ2-2,TRBV5-1,TRBD1,TGCACCAGCAGCGACAGGGTCCAGAACACCGGGGAGCCGTTTTTT,CTSSDRVQNTGEPFF
medium-sized,TRBJ1-1,TRBV29-1,NA,TGCAGCGTTGAAGATCGGGGTTGGCTCACTGAAGCTTTCTTT,CSVEDRGWLTEAFF
NA,TRBJ2-7,TRBV4-2,TRBD2,TGTGCCAGAAGCCAATCAGGGACTAGCGGGATGGACGAGCAGTACTTC,CARSQSGTSGMDEQYF
many,TRBJ2-1,TRBV5-1,TRBD1,TGCGCCAGCAGCCCCGGACAGGGAGTGGGGCTGAACAATGAGCAGTTCTTC,CASSPGQGVGLNNEQFF
NA,TRBJ1-6,TRBV5-6,NA,TGTGCCAGCAGCCCGAGGATTCCAGTGAATTCACCCCTCCACTTC,CASSPRIPVNSPLHF
NA,TRBJ2-7,TRBV28,NA,TGTGCCAGTAATTTCCAGGTAAACTCCTACGAGCAGTACTTC,CASNFQVNSYEQYF
NA,TRBJ1-2,TRBV7-9,NA,TGTACCAGCAGCTCCAGCTATGGTTACACCTTC,CTSSSSYGYTF
NA,TRBJ2-7,TRBV7-8,NA,TGTGTCAGCACCGTTCGGTCGGCATCGGCGTACGAGCAGTATTTC,CVSTVRSASAYEQYF
NA,TRBJ1-2,TRBV6-1,NA,TGTGCCAGCAGTCCTGTCAGGGGTGTCAATGGCTACACCTTC,CASSPVRGVNGYTF
NA,TRBJ1-1,TRBV11-1,NA,TGTGTCAACAGCTTATATCCAGGGGCAAACAGTGAAGCTTTCTTT,CVNSLYPGANSEAFF
NA,TRBJ2-6,TRBV28,TRBD1,TGTGCCAACACCATGACAGGGCGGCATGGGGCCAACGTCCTGACTTTC,CANTMTGRHGANVLTF
NA,TRBJ2-1,TRBV6-2/TRBV6-3,NA,TGTGCCAGCAGTAAACATAGCAGGAGCTACAATGAGCAGTTCTTC,CASSKHSRSYNEQFF
many,TRBJ2-7,TRBV28,TRBD2,TGTGCCGTCCTACGAGCGGGAGTGTCCTACGAGCAGTACTTC,CAVLRAGVSYEQYF
NA,TRBJ2-5,TRBV29-1,TRBD2,TGCAGTGGTATACTAGCGGTTGGAGTAGAGACCCAGTACTTC,CSGILAVGVETQYF
NA,TRBJ2-1,TRBV29-1,NA,TGCAGCGTGGGGACCAGCGCATTCCCTCTGGAGCAGTTCTTC,CSVGTSAFPLEQFF
NA,TRBJ2-5,TRBV29-1,TRBD1,TGCAGCTTGTGCGACAGGGGAGAGATCCAGTACTTC,CSLCDRGEIQYF
NA,TRBJ2-7,TRBV6-1,NA,TGTGCCAGCAGTGCTTCGACTGGCGGGACTTACGAGCAGTACTTC,CASSASTGGTYEQYF
once,TRBJ1-2,TRBV6-2/TRBV6-3,NA,TGTGCCAACAGTACGGCCAGTGGTTACACCTTC,CANSTASGYTF
once,TRBJ2-7,TRBV5-4,TRBD2,TGTGCCAGCATCCCTAGCGGGAGGGATAGGCAGTATTTC,CASIPSGRDRQYF
NA,TRBJ2-3,TRBV2,NA,TGTGCCAGCAGTATACAGGTATCCACAGATACGCATTATTTT,CASSIQVSTDTHYF
NA,TRBJ2-1,TRBV12-3/TRBV12-4,NA,TGTGCCAGCAGTAAGGGTAATTTACTTTGGGAGGAGCAGTTCTTC,CASSKGNLLWEEQFF
NA,TRBJ2-1,TRBV7-9,NA,TGTGCCAGCGGTGACATGGTTGGGCCCAATGAGCAATTCTTC,CASGDMVGPNEQFF
NA,TRBJ2-4,TRBV15,TRBD2,TGTGCCACCAGCCTTCGGACTAGCTGCATAGCCAAAAACATTCAGTACTTC,CATSLRTSCIAKNIQYF
NA,TRBJ2-3,TRBV14,NA,TGTGTCAACAGCCTAAGCAGGTCAGATACGCAGTATTTT,CVNSLSRSDTQYF
NA,TRBJ1-2,TRBV14,NA,TGTGCCAGCAGCCAAGATAGGCCTGAGTATGGCTACGCCTTC,CASSQDRPEYGYAF
NA,TRBJ2-1,TRBV11-2,NA,TGTACCAGCAGCTTGTCTACCTTGGGGCATGATCAGTTCTTC,CTSSLSTLGHDQFF
once,TRBJ1-1,TRBV30,NA,TGTGCCTGGGGGCGGGCTACAGCGAACACTGAAGCTTTCTTT,CAWGRATANTEAFF
once,TRBJ1-1,TRBV12-3/TRBV12-4,NA,TGTGCCAACACTTCAGGGGATTCGAACACTGAAGCTTTCTTT,CANTSGDSNTEAFF
NA,TRBJ2-2,TRBV28,NA,TGTGCCAGCAGTTTCCCACATGTGCCCTACACCGGGGAGCTGTTTTTT,CASSFPHVPYTGELFF
NA,TRBJ2-7,TRBV4-3,NA,TGCGCCAGCAGCAAGCGCCTTCTCGAGGAGCAGTACTTC,CASSKRLLEEQYF
NA,TRBJ2-7,TRBV11-2,NA,TGTGTCAGCAGTCCCGGGGGCCACGAGCGGTACTTC,CVSSPGGHERYF
NA,TRBJ2-6,TRBV11-2,NA,TGCGCCAAGCAGCGGCCGCGCTCTGGGGCCAACGTCCTGACTTTC,CAKQRPRSGANVLTF
NA,TRBJ1-6,TRBV4-3,TRBD1,TGCACCAGCAACTCCTGGGACAGGGGAAGGAATCCACCCCTCCACTTT,CTSNSWDRGRNPPLHF
once,TRBJ2-7,TRBV4-3,NA,TGCGCCGGCAGCCAAGATCGGGTTAGCGGCTACGAGCAGTGCTTC,CAGSQDRVSGYEQCF
few,TRBJ2-1,TRBV9,NA,TGTGCCAGCAGCGGAGGGGTAGTCCATGAGCAGTTCTTC,CASSGGVVHEQFF
NA,TRBJ2-1,TRBV4-2,TRBD2,TGTGCCAGCAGCCAACATCTGGCGGGGGAGGTCGGATACAATGAGCAGTTCTTC,CASSQHLAGEVGYNEQFF
NA,TRBJ2-7,TRBV5-1,TRBD2,TGCGCTAGCAGCTTGACTAACGGGAGGTACGAGCAGTACTTC,CASSLTNGRYEQYF
few,TRBJ2-5,TRBV7-2,NA,TGTGCCAGCAGCTTAGAGGCGGAAGGGACCCAGTACTTC,CASSLEAEGTQYF
NA,TRBJ2-3,TRBV6-1,TRBD2,TGTGCCAGCAGTCCGACTAGCGGGAGATTAGATAAGCATTATTTT,CASSPTSGRLDKHYF
NA,TRBJ2-2,TRBV5-4,NA,TGTGCCAGCAGCTTGGGAGTGACTCCACCGGGGACCTGTTTTTTT,CASSLGVTPPGTCFF
NA,TRBJ2-7,TRBV11-1,NA,TGTGCCAGCAGCCTGCGTGTCAGAGAGTCCCTGGGGGAGCAGTACTTC,CASSLRVRESLGEQYF
NA,TRBJ2-3,TRBV11-3,TRBD2,TGTGCCAGCAGCGGCAGCCTGACGGGAGGGGCGGATACGCAGTATTTT,CASSGSLTGGADTQYF
NA,TRBJ1-5,TRBV29-1,NA,NA,CSVGTGNQPQRF
NA,TRBJ2-5,TRBV5-4,NA,TGTGCCAGCAATTTGGCCGAGGCGCAAGAGACCCAGTACTTC,CASNLAEAQETQYF
NA,TRBJ1-4,TRBV18,NA,TGTGCCAGCTCAACACTGGGATCTAATGAAAAACTGTTTTTT,CASSTLGSNEKLFF
once,TRBJ2-6,TRBV2,NA,TGTACCAGCACTTACAGGAGCTCTGGGGCCAACGTCCTGACTTTC,CTSTYRSSGANVLTF
NA,TRBJ2-4,TRBV12-3/TRBV12-4,NA,TGTGCCAGTACGAAGGAGGCAACCCGGAACATTCAGTACTTC,CASTKEATRNIQYF